The rows below give T cell receptor beta chains drawn from one sample of a study of cytotoxic CD8 clonotypes in ibrutinib-treated CLL. Clones were sequenced by immunoSEQ multiplex PCR, and TCRdb holds only the in-frame ones, with some missing. Among 190,000 or so clones listed, approximately 72% were seen once. Here the sequenced sample was PBMCs, taken after 24 months of ibrutinib treatment. The receptors come from a human donor with chronic lymphocytic leukemia. Each CDR3 is given with its conserved first and last residue. Fields, in order: J gene, D gene, V gene, CDR3 protein. D genes are given only for firm matches.

J: TRBJ2-1; D: TRBD2; V: TRBV5-1; CDR3: CASSLRTSGRSYNEQFF
J: TRBJ2-3; D: TRBD2; V: TRBV25-1; CDR3: CASSGTSGSYMGTDTQYF
J: TRBJ2-2; D: TRBD2; V: TRBV5-6; CDR3: CASTWSPGRDTGELFF
J: TRBJ2-2; D: TRBD2; V: TRBV9; CDR3: CASSPSAGVPGELFF
J: TRBJ2-7; D: TRBD2; V: TRBV7-8; CDR3: CASSLLLAGWGESYEQYF
J: TRBJ1-2; D: .; V: TRBV28; CDR3: CASSSRFRNYDGYTF
J: TRBJ2-3; D: .; V: TRBV7-2; CDR3: CASSPSTTGITDTQYF
J: TRBJ1-2; D: .; V: TRBV28; CDR3: CASSLDGRLYGYTF
J: TRBJ2-1; D: .; V: TRBV29-1; CDR3: CSVGVIPGYNEQFF
J: TRBJ1-1; D: TRBD1; V: TRBV5-1; CDR3: CASSLEGAQTEAFF
J: TRBJ2-3; D: .; V: TRBV6-5; CDR3: CASSYALGFTNTQYF
J: TRBJ2-1; D: .; V: TRBV30; CDR3: CAWSYRPGNEQFF
J: TRBJ2-7; D: TRBD1; V: TRBV27; CDR3: CASSNRDRAYEQYF
J: TRBJ2-2; D: TRBD2; V: TRBV19; CDR3: CASVSPSGRNTGELFF
J: TRBJ2-5; D: .; V: TRBV6-5; CDR3: CASSPWDGNLETQYF
J: TRBJ2-5; D: .; V: TRBV5-1; CDR3: CASSLGAVQETQYF
J: TRBJ2-5; D: TRBD2; V: TRBV7-7; CDR3: CASSLGEGRGETQYF
J: TRBJ2-7; D: .; V: TRBV4-2; CDR3: CASSSRGYEQYF
J: TRBJ2-3; D: TRBD1; V: TRBV25-1; CDR3: CASSQTGGVLTDTQYF
J: TRBJ1-5; D: .; V: TRBV5-6; CDR3: CASSSTQNQPQHF
J: TRBJ1-2; D: .; V: TRBV9; CDR3: CASSVGQGPSNYGYTF
J: TRBJ1-1; D: .; V: TRBV5-1; CDR3: CASSLEGRDDTEAFF
J: TRBJ2-7; D: .; V: TRBV30; CDR3: CAWSVTSYEQYF
J: TRBJ2-5; D: .; V: TRBV13; CDR3: CASSLGGGSETQYF
J: TRBJ2-7; D: .; V: TRBV5-1; CDR3: CASSLSQYEQYF